Listed below are T cell receptor beta chains from one sample, sequenced in a study of T cell repertoires in cytomegalovirus infection. These TCRs' antigens remain unknown. Via MiXCR, TCRdb re-called the reads, giving one row per CDR3 protein. The sample contains approximately 260,000 distinct CDR3 sequences, 20% to 25% of which appear only once. The sequences come from cultured PBMCs, collected from culture after CMV antigen stimulation. The receptors stem from a human donor in good health (CMV status not recorded). Some clones in this sample may be carry-over from other donors' samples. CDR3s include the opening cysteine and the closing phenylalanine or tryptophan. D genes are given only for firm matches. Not all rows give a size; the values are once, few, many and, for expanded clones, a class.

j_call,d_call,clone_size,v_call,cdr3_aa,cdr3_nt
TRBJ1-6,TRBD1,many,TRBV4-1,CASSQGTGQTTINSPLHF,TGCGCCAGCAGCCAAGGGACAGGCCAGACTACTATTAATTCACCCCTCCACTTT
TRBJ2-5,TRBD2,few,TRBV20-1,CSAQGVAGGPAETQYF,TGCAGTGCCCAGGGAGTAGCGGGAGGCCCCGCGGAGACCCAGTACTTC
TRBJ2-7,TRBD1,.,TRBV11-2,CASSLAGTGYDEQYF,TGTGCCAGCAGCTTAGCCGGGACAGGGTACGACGAGCAGTACTTC
TRBJ1-6,TRBD1,few,TRBV11-2,CASRPTGASYNSPLHF,TGTGCCAGCAGGCCAACAGGGGCCTCCTATAATTCACCCCTCCACTTT
TRBJ2-5,.,once,TRBV2,CASSVAGDQETQYF,TGTGCCAGCAGTGTTGCAGGGGACCAAGAGACCCAGTACTTC
TRBJ2-1,TRBD1,.,TRBV6-5,CASSPGQVVGNEQFF,TGTGCCAGCAGTCCCGGACAGGTGGTTGGAAATGAGCAGTTCTTC
TRBJ2-3,.,.,TRBV19,CASSTSASTDTQYF,TGTGCCAGTAGTACCTCTGCTAGCACAGATACGCAGTATTTT
TRBJ2-3,.,many,TRBV7-2,CASSQTQSTDTQYF,TGTGCCAGCAGCCAAACCCAGAGCACAGATACGCAGTATTTT
TRBJ2-1,.,many,TRBV11-2,CASSLERGVASSYNEQFF,TGTGCCAGCAGCTTAGAAAGGGGAGTGGCGAGCTCCTACAATGAGCAGTTCTTC
TRBJ2-2,.,.,TRBV20-1,CSARDAGRSNTGELFF,TGCAGTGCTAGAGATGCAGGCCGATCGAACACCGGGGAGCTGTTTTTT
TRBJ2-7,.,few,TRBV27,CASTFSGGNTYEQYF,TGTGCCAGCACCTTCTCGGGCGGAAACACCTACGAGCAGTACTTC
TRBJ2-5,TRBD2,.,TRBV7-2,CASSRGTTETQYF,TGTGCCAGCAGCCGCGGGACTACAGAGACCCAGTACTTC
TRBJ2-5,.,.,TRBV12-3/TRBV12-4,CASSTTRGETQYF,TGTGCCAGCAGTACGACCCGTGGAGAGACCCAGTACTTC
TRBJ1-2,TRBD1,few,TRBV4-2,CASSQDLGTGKDGYTF,TGTGCCAGCAGCCAAGATCTAGGGACAGGGAAGGACGGCTACACCTTC
TRBJ2-7,TRBD1,few,TRBV27,CASSIGQGFSEQYF,TGTGCCAGCAGTATCGGACAGGGGTTCTCCGAGCAGTACTTC
TRBJ2-1,TRBD2,few,TRBV19,CASSPLRTSGSPEQFF,TGTGCCAGTAGTCCACTTAGGACTAGCGGGAGTCCCGAGCAGTTCTTC
TRBJ1-1,TRBD1,few,TRBV24-1,CATSDAQGVHTEAFF,TGTGCCACCAGTGATGCACAGGGGGTTCACACTGAAGCTTTCTTT
TRBJ2-1,.,many,TRBV7-2,CASSSHGTGTLSYNEQFF,TGTGCCAGCAGCTCGCACGGGACCGGGACACTCTCCTACAATGAGCAGTTCTTC
TRBJ1-1,.,many,TRBV12-3/TRBV12-4,CASSLSNGGRIEAFF,TGTGCCAGCAGTTTATCCAACGGAGGGAGAATTGAAGCTTTCTTT
TRBJ2-1,.,many,TRBV4-3,CASSQDDSRGWGLYNEQFF,TGCGCCAGCAGCCAAGACGACTCAAGGGGGTGGGGACTTTACAATGAGCAGTTCTTC
TRBJ2-1,.,few,TRBV10-3,CAIRDLGVYNEQFF,TGTGCCATCAGAGACCTGGGGGTGTACAATGAGCAGTTCTTC
TRBJ2-3,TRBD2,many,TRBV7-2,CASIDIAGETDTQYF,TGTGCCAGCATCGACATAGCGGGTGAGACAGATACGCAGTATTTT
TRBJ1-1,TRBD1,few,TRBV28,CASIGTGDTEAFF,TGTGCCAGCATAGGGACAGGCGACACTGAAGCTTTCTTT
TRBJ1-4,.,few,TRBV7-9,CASSLWRGGQNEKLFF,TGTGCCAGCAGCTTATGGAGAGGAGGACAGAATGAAAAACTGTTTTTT
TRBJ1-4,.,many,TRBV27,CASSLASGGGSGKLFF,TGTGCCAGCAGTTTAGCGAGTGGCGGGGGCTCGGGAAAACTGTTTTTT
TRBJ1-1,.,.,TRBV5-4,CASSPRTGATEAFF,TGTGCCAGCAGCCCCCGGACTGGGGCCACTGAAGCTTTCTTT
TRBJ1-2,.,many,TRBV27,CASSLAGGDYGYTF,TGTGCCAGCAGTTTAGCCGGGGGCGACTATGGCTACACCTTC
TRBJ2-2,TRBD2,once,TRBV9,CASSGWSSGSLGGELFF,TGTGCCAGCAGCGGGTGGTCTAGCGGGAGTTTGGGCGGGGAGCTGTTTTTT
TRBJ2-5,.,few,TRBV12-3/TRBV12-4,CASSLSRRETQYF,TGTGCCAGCAGTTTGTCCAGGAGGGAGACCCAGTACTTC
TRBJ1-4,.,few,TRBV6-5,CASSSRTDSSTEKLFF,TGTGCCAGCAGTTCCCGGACTGACAGCAGTACAGAAAAACTGTTTTTT
TRBJ2-1,TRBD2,.,TRBV29-1,CGVVGVAGGGGLGNEQFF,TGCGGCGTTGTAGGTGTAGCGGGAGGGGGGGGCCTAGGAAATGAGCAGTTCTTC
TRBJ1-2,TRBD1,few,TRBV29-1,CSVHKGLGQGSYGYTF,TGCAGCGTTCATAAAGGGTTAGGACAGGGCAGCTATGGCTACACCTTC
TRBJ2-1,TRBD2,many,TRBV7-6,CASPSGRGYNEQFF,TGTGCCAGCCCAAGCGGGAGGGGGTACAATGAGCAGTTCTTC
TRBJ2-2,TRBD2,.,TRBV9,CASSSMRGTSGRAVPGELFF,TGTGCCAGCAGCTCGATGAGGGGGACTAGCGGGAGGGCCGTCCCCGGGGAGCTGTTTTTT
TRBJ2-5,.,.,TRBV7-2,CASSFRRVQETQYF,TGTGCCAGCAGCTTCCGACGAGTTCAAGAGACCCAGTACTTC
TRBJ1-5,TRBD1,few,TRBV7-8,CASSRRRPGQGTNQPQHF,TGTGCCAGCAGCCGACGGCGACCGGGACAGGGGACTAATCAGCCCCAGCATTTT
TRBJ2-2,TRBD1,few,TRBV12-3/TRBV12-4,CASSISPGQGSHGELFF,TGTGCCAGCAGTATAAGTCCGGGACAGGGTTCGCACGGGGAGCTGTTTTTT